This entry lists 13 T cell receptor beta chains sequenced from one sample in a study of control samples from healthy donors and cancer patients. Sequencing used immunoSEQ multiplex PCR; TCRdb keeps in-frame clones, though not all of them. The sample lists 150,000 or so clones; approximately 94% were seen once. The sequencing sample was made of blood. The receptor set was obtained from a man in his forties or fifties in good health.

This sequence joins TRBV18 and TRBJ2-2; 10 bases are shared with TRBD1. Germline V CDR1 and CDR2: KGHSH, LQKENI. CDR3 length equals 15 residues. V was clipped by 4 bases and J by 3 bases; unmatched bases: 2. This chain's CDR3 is CASSRGQGDTGELFF. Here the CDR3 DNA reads TGTGCCAGCTCACGAGGACAGGGGGACACCGGGGAGCTGTTTTTT.

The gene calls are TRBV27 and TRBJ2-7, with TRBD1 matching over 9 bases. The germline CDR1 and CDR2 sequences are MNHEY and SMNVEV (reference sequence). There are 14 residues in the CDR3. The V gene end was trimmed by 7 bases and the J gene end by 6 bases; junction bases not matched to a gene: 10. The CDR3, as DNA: TGTGCCAGCACACGGACAGGGGCTAATGTCGAGCAGTACTTC. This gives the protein CASTRTGANVEQYF.

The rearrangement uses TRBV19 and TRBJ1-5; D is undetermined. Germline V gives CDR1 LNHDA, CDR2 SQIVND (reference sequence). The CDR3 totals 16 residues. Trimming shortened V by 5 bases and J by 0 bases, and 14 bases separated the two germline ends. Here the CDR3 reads CASSGGSFSSNQPQHF. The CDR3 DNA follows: TGTGCCAGTAGTGGCGGCAGCTTCTCTAGCAATCAGCCCCAGCATTTT.

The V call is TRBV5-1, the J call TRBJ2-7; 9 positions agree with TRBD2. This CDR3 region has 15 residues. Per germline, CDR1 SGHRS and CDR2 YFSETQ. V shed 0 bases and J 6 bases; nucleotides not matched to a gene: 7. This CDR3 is CASSLVAGAPGEQYF. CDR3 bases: TGCGCCAGCAGCTTGGTAGCGGGGGCCCCGGGCGAGCAGTACTTC.

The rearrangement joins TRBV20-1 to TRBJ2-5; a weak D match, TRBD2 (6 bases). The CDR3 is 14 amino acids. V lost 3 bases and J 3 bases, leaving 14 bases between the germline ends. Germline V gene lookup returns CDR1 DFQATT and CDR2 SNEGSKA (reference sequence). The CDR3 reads CSASGRLVEETQYF. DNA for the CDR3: TGCAGTGCTAGTGGGCGACTAGTGGAAGAGACCCAGTACTTC.

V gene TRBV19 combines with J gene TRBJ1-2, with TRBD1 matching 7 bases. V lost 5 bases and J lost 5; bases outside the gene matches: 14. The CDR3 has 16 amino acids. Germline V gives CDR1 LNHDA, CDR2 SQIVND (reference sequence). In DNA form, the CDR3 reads TGTGCCAGTAGTGACAGGGAATTATGGGCAAATTATGGCTACACCTTC. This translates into CASSDRELWANYGYTF.

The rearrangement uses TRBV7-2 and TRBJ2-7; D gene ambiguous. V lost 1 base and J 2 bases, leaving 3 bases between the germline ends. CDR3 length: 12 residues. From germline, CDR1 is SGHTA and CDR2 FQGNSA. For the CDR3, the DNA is TGTGCCAGCAGCTTAGAACCCTACGAGCAGTACTTC. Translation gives CASSLEPYEQYF.

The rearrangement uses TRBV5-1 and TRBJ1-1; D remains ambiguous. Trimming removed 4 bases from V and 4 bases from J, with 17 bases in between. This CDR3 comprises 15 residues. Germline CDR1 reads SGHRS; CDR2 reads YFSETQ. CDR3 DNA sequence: TGCGCCAGCAGCCCTCGGGCCGCACCGGGCACTGAAGCTTTCTTT. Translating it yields CASSPRAAPGTEAFF.

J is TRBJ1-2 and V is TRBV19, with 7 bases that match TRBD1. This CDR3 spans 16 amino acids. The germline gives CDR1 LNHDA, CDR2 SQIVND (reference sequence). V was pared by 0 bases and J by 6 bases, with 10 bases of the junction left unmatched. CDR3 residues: CASSIDPAGGDDGYTF. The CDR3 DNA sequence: TGTGCCAGTAGTATAGATCCGGCAGGGGGTGACGATGGCTACACCTTC.

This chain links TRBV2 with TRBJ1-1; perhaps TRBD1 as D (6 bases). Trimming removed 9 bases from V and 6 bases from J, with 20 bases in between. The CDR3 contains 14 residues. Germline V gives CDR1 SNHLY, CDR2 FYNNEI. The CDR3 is CARARGVGNPEAFF. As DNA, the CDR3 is TGTGCCAGAGCAAGGGGGGTCGGCAATCCTGAAGCTTTCTTT. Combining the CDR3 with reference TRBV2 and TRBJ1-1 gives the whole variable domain EPEVTQTPSHQVTQMGQEVILRCVPISNHLYFYWYRQILGQKVEFLVSFYNNEISEKSEIFDDQFSVERPDGSNFTLKIRSTKLEDSAMYFCARARGVGNPEAFFGQGTRLTVV.

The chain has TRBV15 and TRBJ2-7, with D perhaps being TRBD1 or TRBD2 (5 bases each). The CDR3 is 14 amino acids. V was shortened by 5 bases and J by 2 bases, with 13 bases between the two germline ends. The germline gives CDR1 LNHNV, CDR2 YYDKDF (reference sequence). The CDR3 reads CATSLRGSTYEQYF. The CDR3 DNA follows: TGTGCCACCAGCCTTCGGGGCAGCACCTACGAGCAGTACTTC. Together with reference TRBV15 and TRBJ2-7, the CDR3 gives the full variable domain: DAMVIQNPRYQVTQFGKPVTLSCSQTLNHNVMYWYQQKSSQAPKLLFHYYDKDFNNEADTPDNFQSRRPNTSFCFLDIRSPGLGDTAMYLCATSLRGSTYEQYFGPGTRLTVT.

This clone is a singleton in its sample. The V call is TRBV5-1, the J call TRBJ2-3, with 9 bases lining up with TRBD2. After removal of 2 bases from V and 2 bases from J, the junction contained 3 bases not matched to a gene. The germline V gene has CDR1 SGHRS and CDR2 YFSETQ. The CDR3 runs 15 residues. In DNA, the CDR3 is TGCGCCAGCAGCTTCCTAGCGGGGCTCACAGATACGCAGTATTTT. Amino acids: CASSFLAGLTDTQYF.

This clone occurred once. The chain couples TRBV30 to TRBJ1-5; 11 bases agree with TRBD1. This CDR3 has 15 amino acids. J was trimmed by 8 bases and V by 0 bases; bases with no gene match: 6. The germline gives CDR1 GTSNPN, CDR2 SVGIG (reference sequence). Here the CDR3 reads CAWSVGTGGSEPQHF. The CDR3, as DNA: TGTGCCTGGAGTGTAGGGACAGGGGGTTCGGAGCCCCAGCATTTT.